This T cell receptor (beta chain) was captured by sequencing in a study of blood T cell repertoires in COVID-19 (dated by TCRdb to about 2020). With respect to the entire study: Samples covering the acute and convalescent phases of COVID-19 were provided by collaborators in the United States, Italy and Spain. The material from the prospective study consisted of cDNA or gDNA derived from T cells, B-cell-depleted T cells, or PBMCs. Where available, HLA class I and class II types were obtained from metadata supplied by the sample provider rather than from assay-based typing. The samples were drawn from the first 160 participants of the ongoing ImmuneRACE study and from 1,200 or so subjects provided by 6 global collaborators. Deeply sampled blood TCRbeta repertoires from subjects exposed to, actively infected with, or recovered from COVID-19 were included in the dataset. The repertoires were made available in a free public database intended to serve as a resource for research on the immune response to SARS-CoV-2. The sample metadata nearly always contained a de-identified subject ID, COVID-19 status, age in years and sex.

As regards this clone: The antigen it binds to is not known. Per-nucleotide qualities are absent, and no much larger clonotype sits a single base away.

Looking up the germline V gene (reference sequence) yields CDR1 MNHEY and CDR2 SMNVEV. V is reduced by 7 bases and J by 4 bases, leaving a spacing of 14 bases between them. The CDR3 holds 14 amino acids from the cysteine to the phenylalanine. Just the 42-base CDR3 DNA is kept, in frame starting at base 1. TCRbeta CDR3 regions were amplified from genomic DNA by means of the immunoSEQ Assay, a bias-controlled multiplex PCR. The source study handled its data this way. Nucleated cell counts per sample were estimated from amplification of reference gene primers within the assay. To quantify the absolute abundance of each unique TCRbeta CDR3 rearrangement, sequence reads were collapsed and filtered. For each sample, productive Simpson clonality was calculated as the square root of Simpson's diversity index over productive rearrangements. The table comes from immuneACCESS by way of TCRdb, which keeps in-frame sequences with V and J called. Part of the clones is missing from these tables; in studies checked, under half for an unresolved V gene and the rest for unknown reasons. From that table come the V and J calls and clone size; the DNA was used to work out D and trimming. For this sample the table gives approximately 90,000 clones, of which 65% to 85% were detected only once. 4% to 5.5% of the sample goes to the ten largest clones.

Whole blood was collected in K2EDTA tubes by collaborating institutions according to the institutions' own protocols. Collaborator samples were shipped for TCRbeta analysis as frozen whole blood, isolated PBMCs, or DNA extracted from either sample type. Study-level results and caveats: Clinical and demographic metadata were provided uncurated, with the amount varying by source and participant.

Recombination linked TRBV27 to TRBJ1-5; there is no confident call for the D gene. The TCR comes from a man in his sixties with acute or convalescent COVID-19. The sample taken for sequencing was peripheral blood. CDR3 reads: CASKTGLTNQPQHF. The nucleotides read TGTGCCAGCAAAACTGGACTAACTAATCAGCCCCAGCATTTT.